These T cell receptor beta chains were read from a single sample in a study of OX40 agonist ivuxolimab in advanced cancers. TCRdb's copy holds only in-frame clones and misses some; the assay was immunoSEQ multiplex PCR. The repertoire includes 20,000 to 30,000 clones, around 80% of them detected once, and around 15% sits in the top ten. The source material was CD4+ or CD8+ T cells sorted from blood, sampled in a trial of the OX40 agonist ivuxolimab. The receptor set was obtained from an adult with an advanced solid tumor such as melanoma, head and neck, liver or kidney cancer. CDR3s include the opening cysteine and the closing phenylalanine or tryptophan. Each record gives: CDR3 protein, CDR3 DNA, J gene, V gene, clone size, D gene. D genes are given only for firm matches. Clone size is shown for a subset of rows, as once, few, many or a class of expanded clone.

CDR3 protein: CASSLAQLAASYEQYF; CDR3 DNA: TGTGCCAGCAGCTTAGCCCAACTAGCGGCCTCCTACGAGCAGTACTTC; J gene: TRBJ2-7; V gene: TRBV7-2; clone size: once; D gene: TRBD2
CDR3 protein: CASSPWTGDTGELFF; CDR3 DNA: TGTGCCAGCAGCCCCTGGACAGGGGACACCGGGGAGCTGTTTTTT; J gene: TRBJ2-2; V gene: TRBV6-5; clone size: .; D gene: TRBD1
CDR3 protein: CASSPRTSGAYNEQFF; CDR3 DNA: TGTGCCAGCAGCCCCCGGACTAGCGGGGCATACAATGAGCAGTTCTTC; J gene: TRBJ2-1; V gene: TRBV5-4; clone size: .; D gene: TRBD2
CDR3 protein: CASSLPGGRADTQYF; CDR3 DNA: TGTGCCAGCAGCTTACCAGGGGGCAGAGCAGATACGCAGTATTTT; J gene: TRBJ2-3; V gene: TRBV11-2; clone size: .; D gene: TRBD1
CDR3 protein: CASRQGSGELFF; CDR3 DNA: TGTGCCAGCAGGCAGGGGTCCGGGGAGCTGTTTTTT; J gene: TRBJ2-2; V gene: TRBV27; clone size: .; D gene: .
CDR3 protein: CASSDSRGQDTQYF; CDR3 DNA: TGTGCCAGCAGTGACTCCCGGGGCCAAGATACGCAGTATTTT; J gene: TRBJ2-3; V gene: TRBV6-4; clone size: medium-sized; D gene: .
CDR3 protein: CARNDGPTTDTQYF; CDR3 DNA: TGTGCCAGGAACGACGGGCCCACCACAGATACGCAGTATTTT; J gene: TRBJ2-3; V gene: TRBV2; clone size: .; D gene: .
CDR3 protein: CASSESRASPLHF; CDR3 DNA: TGTGCCAGCAGTGAATCAAGGGCTTCACCCCTCCACTTT; J gene: TRBJ1-6; V gene: TRBV25-1; clone size: few; D gene: .
CDR3 protein: CASSLEGEAFF; CDR3 DNA: TGTGCCAGCAGCTTGGAGGGTGAAGCTTTCTTT; J gene: TRBJ1-1; V gene: TRBV5-4; clone size: .; D gene: .
CDR3 protein: CASSLTGGTEAFF; CDR3 DNA: TGCGCCAGCAGCTTGACAGGGGGGACTGAAGCTTTCTTT; J gene: TRBJ1-1; V gene: TRBV5-1; clone size: .; D gene: TRBD1
CDR3 protein: CASSTRTADRAQYF; CDR3 DNA: TGTGCCAGCAGTACCCGGACCGCCGACCGGGCCCAGTACTTC; J gene: TRBJ2-5; V gene: TRBV27; clone size: .; D gene: .
CDR3 protein: CASRKGQGNQETQYF; CDR3 DNA: TGTGCCAGCAGAAAGGGACAGGGGAACCAAGAGACCCAGTACTTC; J gene: TRBJ2-5; V gene: TRBV7-3; clone size: few; D gene: TRBD1